A selection of T cell receptor beta chains follows, all from one sample in a study of blood T cells in healthy people across ages. TCRdb processed the 5' RACE reads anew with MiXCR; each CDR3 protein has one entry. The sample gives hundreds of thousands of distinct CDR3 sequences, 36% of which show up once; 10% to 15% is in the top ten. What was sequenced was blood. The receptors stem from a man aged 18-30 years in good health. The CDR3 runs from the conserved cysteine through the conserved F or W.

V,CDR3
TRBV3-1,CASSQDLAGGEPSGNEQFF
TRBV7-2,CASSPRGAGGGDTQYF
TRBV7-2,CASSLFPQPQHF
TRBV29-1,CSVGDRGIGGIQYF
TRBV27,CASSRYGFSTDTQYF
TRBV2,CASRHSRGNNEQYF
TRBV6-6,CASSGRHNQPQHF
TRBV7-9,CASSFGLDGSSTYGYTF
TRBV9,CASSPETDNEQFF
TRBV6-1,CASSVTGNSYNEQFF
TRBV20-1,CSASGLAGVEQFF
TRBV20-1,CSAPPRKGDTYEQYF
TRBV5-1,CASAESAPSTDTQYF
TRBV15,CATSVNRGTHEQYF
TRBV12-3/TRBV12-4,CASSRTANTGELFF
TRBV30,CAWSSGSSYNEQYF
TRBV4-3,CASSQGYHSSYNEQYF
TRBV7-2,CASMPHGEETQYF
TRBV25-1,CASSDEAGGTEAFF
TRBV12-3/TRBV12-4,CASTPPSGNTDTQYF
TRBV3-1,CASSQVPGGNEKLFF
TRBV12-3/TRBV12-4,CASSQMGGSDTQYF
TRBV29-1,CSVEWGGRQSQETQYF
TRBV12-3/TRBV12-4,CASSLLQGLANIQYF
TRBV6-5,CASSYSGQGGEKLFF
TRBV20-1,CSARLGNDYGYTF
TRBV12-3/TRBV12-4,CASSTEGQGGNTIYF
TRBV30,CAWTPLGSSYEQYF
TRBV12-3/TRBV12-4,CASSLAGTRDTIYF
TRBV20-1,CSASSGTAQETQFF
TRBV6-2/TRBV6-3,CASSYEPGESRTYGYTF
TRBV12-3/TRBV12-4,CAIPDSPSPGANVLTF
TRBV13,CASSPNREGYQETQYF
TRBV5-6,CASSRMDEQFF
TRBV6-5,CASIGVNTEAFF
TRBV10-3,CAIRAPGDTYGYTF
TRBV5-1,CAGSLSGLDNSPLHF
TRBV20-1,CSARDILGGGYTF
TRBV6-1,CASSERGQESNQPQHF
TRBV20-1,CSARDVGQGDQPQHF
TRBV5-1,CASSPYRTDYNEQFF
TRBV10-3,CAISELASGVQSEQFF
TRBV7-9,CASSLHSRQKETQYF
TRBV5-1,CASSLAGTSGSIYEQYF
TRBV20-1,CSAVIRDRDEKLFF
TRBV3-1,CASSRDRKNSLLHF
TRBV5-1,CASSLARGLIGADTQYF